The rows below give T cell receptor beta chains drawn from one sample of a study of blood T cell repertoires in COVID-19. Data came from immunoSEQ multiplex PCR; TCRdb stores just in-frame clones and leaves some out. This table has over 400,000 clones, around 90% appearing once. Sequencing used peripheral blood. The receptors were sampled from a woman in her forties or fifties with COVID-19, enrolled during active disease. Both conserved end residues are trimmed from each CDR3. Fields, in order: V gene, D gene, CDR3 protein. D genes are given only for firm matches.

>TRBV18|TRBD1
ASSGQGNYGYT
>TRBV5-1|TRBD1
ASSPGQDTEAF
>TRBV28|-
ASSREETQY
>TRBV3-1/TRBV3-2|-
ASSRYPLTGEDIQY
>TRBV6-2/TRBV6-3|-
ASSYSGRQSSYEQY
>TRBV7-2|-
ASSTNNEQF
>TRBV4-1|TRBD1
ASSQDRQGRVEAF
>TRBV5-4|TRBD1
ASSLGQGDTDTQY
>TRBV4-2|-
ASSQDPQGVNIQY
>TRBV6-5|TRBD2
ASSKGLAGVEQF
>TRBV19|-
ASNALSEQPQH
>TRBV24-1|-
ATSDLWSSTQY
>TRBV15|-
ATSRDSDRTNEKLF
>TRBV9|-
ASSVDSTPLGTEAF
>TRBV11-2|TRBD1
ASSSRDRAGEKLF
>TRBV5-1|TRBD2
ASSSLTSGRDEQY
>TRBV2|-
ASSVRLGGTDTQY
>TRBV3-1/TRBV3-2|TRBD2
ASSQDPTYRTSRSTDTQY
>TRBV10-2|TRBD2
ASRLAGEEADTQY
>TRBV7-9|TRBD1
ASSDRDRGTGELF
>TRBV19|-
ASSPSGTDTQY
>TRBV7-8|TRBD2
ASRSLWTSGFSNTGELF
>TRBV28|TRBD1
ASSFRQGAYEQY
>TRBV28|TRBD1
ASSRTGQGHNEQF